There are a few counts of the clone carrying this T cell receptor beta chain. The data were taken from a study of patients and donors after allogeneic stem cell transplantation. TCRdb called the RT-PCR reads again in MiXCR, with one record for every CDR3 protein. This sample has about 960,000 distinct CDR3 sequences, with about 20% found just once. The CDR3 contains 14 residues. Trimming left V 10 bases short and J 5 bases short, with 17 bases between. Germline CDR1 is MNHEY and CDR2 is SVGEGT. Sequences were obtained from blood, either unsorted or a sorted T cell fraction (not recorded which). The clonotype was recovered from a human donor who was either an allogeneic HSCT recipient or a stem cell or donor lymphocyte infusion donor (not recorded which). It is not recorded whose cells these are; they may come from a transplant donor. The J gene is TRBJ1-4, the V gene TRBV6-2 or TRBV6-3; the D gene is possibly TRBD1 (5 bases). This chain's CDR3 is CATRAGTVNEKLFF. The CDR3 region has the DNA TGTGCCACCCGAGCCGGGACGGTGAATGAAAAACTGTTTTTT.